This record covers a single T cell receptor beta chain. These data come from a study of cytomegalovirus exposure and HLA in healthy donors. CDR3 length equals 16 residues. V lost 5 bases, J lost 5 bases, and 7 bases stayed unmatched. Germline V gene lookup returns CDR1 SGHNT and CDR2 YENEEA. This table comes from immunoSEQ multiplex PCR, and its TCRdb copy is limited to in-frame clones, with some not included. The profile covers 200,000 to 250,000 clones, with about 90% appearing a single time and roughly 1% taken by the ten largest. The chain links TRBV11-3 to TRBJ2-5; the match to TRBD2 covers 14 bases. Specimen: PBMCs. The sequence was collected from a woman aged 18-35 years in good health and CMV-seronegative. CDR3 residues: CASSLGLAGGDETQYF. CDR3 nucleotide sequence: TGTGCCAGCAGCCTCGGACTAGCGGGAGGTGATGAGACCCAGTACTTC.